The entry that follows covers one T cell receptor beta chain sequence. The repertoire was sequenced with immunoSEQ multiplex PCR; TCRdb's copy has only in-frame clones and lacks some. Among tens of thousands of clones listed, approximately 86% were seen once. Autoimmune disease history or systemic immunosuppression excluded patients. These data belong to a study of OX40 agonist ivuxolimab in advanced cancers. J was trimmed by 5 bases and V by 5 bases; bases with no gene match: 15. CDR1 and CDR2 from the germline V gene are SGHNT and YENEEA. The CDR3 length is 18 residues. This TCR came from an adult with an advanced solid tumor such as melanoma, head and neck, liver or kidney cancer. The rearrangement links TRBV11-3 to TRBJ2-2; 9 bases agree with TRBD2. Source: CD4+ or CD8+ T cells sorted from blood, taken in a trial of the OX40 agonist ivuxolimab. The CDR3 here is CASSNYGPTSGETGELFF. CDR3 DNA sequence: TGTGCCAGCAGCAACTACGGTCCGACTAGCGGAGAAACCGGGGAGCTGTTTTTT.